The 3 T cell receptor beta chains presented below share a single source sample, sequenced in a study of T cells after yellow fever vaccination. From the 5' RACE reads, TCRdb called clonotypes with MiXCR, one entry per CDR3 protein. The profile shows 600,000 to 750,000 distinct CDR3 sequences, roughly an eighth of them singletons. This material consisted of PBMCs, taken on the day of the yellow fever booster vaccination. Receptor source: a man aged 25 to 40 who received the YFV17D yellow fever vaccine.

This clonotype was recorded a few times. V gene TRBV12-3 or TRBV12-4 combines with J gene TRBJ1-2, with D hard to call. V was pared by 1 base and J by 2 bases, with 8 bases between. The CDR3 runs 14 residues. The CDR3 DNA sequence: TGTGCCAGCAGTTTAGTCACGACGAACTATGGCTACACCTTC. Its translation is CASSLVTTNYGYTF.

In this sample, this clonotype turned up many times. The chain is built from TRBV6-2 or TRBV6-3 and TRBJ2-2, with 10 bases lining up with TRBD2. V shed 5 bases, J shed 6 bases, and the junction held 3 bases outside the gene matches. This CDR3 is built from 14 residues. Germline-derived CDR1 and CDR2 are MNHEY and SVGEGT. CDR3 sequence: CASSLAGAAGELFF. The CDR3 DNA sequence: TGTGCCAGCAGTCTAGCGGGAGCCGCCGGGGAGCTGTTTTTT.

This chain uses TRBV6-1 with TRBJ2-7; D is undetermined. Trimming took off 5 bases at V and 2 bases at J, with 16 bases between the two ends. Germline values: CDR1 MNHNS, CDR2 SASEGT. This CDR3 spans 15 amino acids. The CDR3: CASSRISDPPYEQYF. The DNA for the CDR3 is TGTGCCAGCAGTAGAATCAGCGATCCCCCCTACGAGCAGTACTTC.